This T cell receptor (beta chain) was captured in a study of cytomegalovirus exposure and HLA in healthy donors. Details on this clone: Its target is not known.

General study results and limits: In a later analysis, fewer than 20,000 TCR beta sequences were associated with HLA alleles at 0.05 false discovery rate. Beyond CMV serostatus, there was no information to go on about immune exposure.

Both 60 Vbeta primers and 13 Jbeta primers went into the PCR. The repertoire was sequenced with immunoSEQ multiplex PCR; TCRdb's copy has only in-frame clones and lacks some. The sample holds 90,000 to 140,000 clones; roughly 79% are singletons and the top ten take around 5.3%. Donors counted as nominally healthy when sampled, yet unrecorded immune exposures were likely. Material: PBMCs. The clonotype originates from a male donor in good health and CMV-seronegative.

The CDR3, as DNA: TGTGCCAGCAGCCCCAGGGACAGGACTAATGAAAAACTGTTTTTT. Residues: CASSPRDRTNEKLFF. The chain has TRBV7-9 and TRBJ1-4, with TRBD1 matching 8 bases. This CDR3 spans 15 amino acids. Looked up from germline, CDR1 is SEHNR and CDR2 is FQNEAQ (reference sequence). The junction had 4 bases not matched to a gene; V was cut back by 5 bases and J by 2 bases.